This is a list of T cell receptor beta chains from one sample in a study of cytomegalovirus exposure and HLA in healthy donors. Method: immunoSEQ multiplex PCR; TCRdb's copy keeps in-frame clones and lacks some. This sample has approximately 90,000 clones; 65% to 80% occur once, and the top ten carry about 2.9%. What was sequenced was PBMCs. The source is a man aged 40-50 years in good health and CMV-seronegative. The CDR3 runs from the conserved cysteine through the conserved F or W. The listing skips clone size in some rows; elsewhere it reads once, few, many or a size class.

>TRBJ2-5|TRBV6-5|-
CASSFASGGKTQYF
>TRBJ2-1|TRBV6-4|-
CASSDHRGSYNEQFF
>TRBJ1-1|TRBV7-9|-
CASSPGRNTEAFF
>TRBJ1-3|TRBV28|-
CASSTGVLFGNTIYF
>TRBJ2-7|TRBV7-6|-
CASSLGSGTTYEQYF
>TRBJ2-3|TRBV30|-
CAWSVEGLVESTDTQYF
>TRBJ2-3|TRBV10-3|-
CAISDPAGGPDTQYF
>TRBJ2-1|TRBV5-1|-
CASSTGLAGSSYNEQFF
>TRBJ1-2|TRBV19|-
CASTTGVSNIYGYTF
>TRBJ2-7|TRBV28|-
CASSLKYEQYF
>TRBJ1-5|TRBV6-6|-
CASRGQGNQPQHF
>TRBJ2-3|TRBV2|-
CANLFVDTQYF
>TRBJ2-1|TRBV7-3|-
CASSRSPGQAYNEQFF
>TRBJ2-3|TRBV6-4|few
CASSHSGTSGADTQYF
>TRBJ2-3|TRBV9|-
CASSVGISGVTDTQYF
>TRBJ2-2|TRBV6-1|-
CASSLLTGLTGELFF
>TRBJ2-3|TRBV5-1|-
CASSLGLANTTDTQYF
>TRBJ1-3|TRBV6-1|-
CASSEGGGVPGNTIYF
>TRBJ2-5|TRBV27|-
CASSYLAGVVETQYF
>TRBJ2-1|TRBV9|-
CASSVEGGGAYEQFF
>TRBJ1-1|TRBV18|once
CASSPTPNTEAFF
>TRBJ1-2|TRBV4-2|-
CASSQEGDRGLYGYTF
>TRBJ2-3|TRBV6-4|few
CASSEGTSPTDTQYF
>TRBJ1-1|TRBV27|-
CASSDRGKGNTEAFF
>TRBJ2-7|TRBV6-4|-
CARSRDRGHINYEQYF
>TRBJ2-7|TRBV6-5|-
CASSYSSGLGYEQYF
>TRBJ1-5|TRBV5-5|-
CASSNRQGPFNQPQHF
>TRBJ1-5|TRBV6-5|few
CASQGAVNQPQHF
>TRBJ2-3|TRBV7-3|-
CASSLMAGPTDTQYF
>TRBJ1-3|TRBV9|once
CASNPGTSIGGNTIYF
>TRBJ2-1|TRBV27|-
CASSLGGSYNEQFF
>TRBJ1-5|TRBV27|few
CASKPTGGNQPQHF
>TRBJ1-3|TRBV5-1|-
CASREDSFRGNTIYF
>TRBJ2-5|TRBV11-1|-
CASSLVGPGVLTQYF
>TRBJ2-5|TRBV13|-
CASSLGQGDSETQYF
>TRBJ1-2|TRBV7-6|-
CASSLVSGQDGYTF
>TRBJ2-1|TRBV11-2|-
CAGGDSRGNEQFF
>TRBJ2-7|TRBV6-5|-
CASSWGLAGSGEQYF
>TRBJ2-7|TRBV25-1|-
CASSRTREIHEQYF